The 21 T cell receptor beta chains below come from one sample, sequenced in a study of response to subunit inactivated influenza vaccine. TCRdb re-called the RT-PCR reads through MiXCR, storing one row per CDR3 protein. The sample yields 610,000 or so distinct CDR3 sequences, 13% to 15% seen once. The starting material was PBMCs from blood, obtained 11 to 12 days after vaccination. The receptor source for this set is a man between 50 and 59 years old who received an inactivated influenza vaccine.

The rearrangement links TRBV4-3 to TRBJ1-2; D remains unclear. This CDR3 is built from 13 residues. Germline values: CDR1 LGHNA, CDR2 YSLEER. Trimming took off 0 bases at V and 6 bases at J, with 8 bases between the two ends. The chain's CDR3 is CASSQDIGDGYTF. CDR3 DNA sequence: TGCGCCAGCAGCCAAGATATTGGCGATGGCTACACCTTC.

This clonotype has only a few counts. V usage is TRBV14 and J usage is TRBJ2-5, with 8 bases fitting TRBD2. CDR3 size: 14 residues. Germline V gene lookup returns CDR1 SGHDN and CDR2 FVKESK. V gave up 4 bases and J gave up 9 bases; unmatched junction bases: 10. This chain's CDR3 is CASSPPGLGNAQYF. Here the CDR3 DNA reads TGTGCCAGCAGCCCGCCGGGACTAGGAAACGCCCAGTACTTC.

This clonotype was observed a few times. The rearrangement joins TRBV5-1 to TRBJ2-7, with TRBD1 matching 7 bases. The CDR3 extends over 15 amino acids. Per the germline V gene, CDR1 is SGHRS and CDR2 is YFSETQ. J lost 4 bases, V lost 1 base, and 8 bases had no gene match. DNA of the CDR3: TGCGCCAGCAGCTTGTCGACAGGGTGGACGTACGAGCAGTACTTC. Its translation: CASSLSTGWTYEQYF. The full variable domain, in which reference TRBV5-1 and TRBJ2-7 provide the parts outside the CDR3, is KAGVTQTPRYLIKTRGQQVTLSCSPISGHRSVSWYQQTPGQGLQFLFEYFSETQRNKGNFPGRFSGRQFSNSRSEMNVSTLELGDSALYLCASSLSTGWTYEQYFGPGTRLTVT.

This clonotype was found a few times. This sequence may be a read error, since a much larger clone differs from it by one base. The chain combines TRBV2 with TRBJ2-1; D is unclear. Germline V gene lookup returns CDR1 SNHLY and CDR2 FYNNEI. Deletions cut 5 bases from V and 5 bases from J, with 7 bases between. The CDR3 length is 12 residues. The chain's CDR3 is CASSFTDNEQFF. The CDR3 DNA is TGTGCCAGCAGTTTTACCGACAATGAGCAGTTCTTC.

A few counts support this clonotype. J is TRBJ2-2 and V is TRBV30, with no clear D. From germline, CDR1 is GTSNPN and CDR2 SVGIG (reference sequence). The CDR3 runs to 15 residues. V lost 2 bases to trimming and J lost 7 bases, with 17 bases between them. DNA for the CDR3: TGTGCCTGGAGTTCCCTGGGCAGGCAGAACGGGGAGCTGTTTTTT. It specifies CAWSSLGRQNGELFF.

The V gene is TRBV5-1, the J gene TRBJ2-2; 7 nucleotides agree with TRBD1. CDR3 length: 16 residues. In germline, CDR1 is SGHRS, CDR2 YFSETQ. The trim removed 4 bases at V and 1 base at J, leaving 7 bases unmatched. CDR3 coding DNA: TGCGCCAGCAGCAAAGAAACAGGGGTGAACACCGGGGAGCTGTTTTTT. Translating gives CASSKETGVNTGELFF.

This clonotype has a count of ten or more. V is TRBV7-9 and J is TRBJ2-1; perhaps TRBD1 as D (6 bases). CDR1 and CDR2 (germline): SEHNR, FQNEAQ (reference sequence). The CDR3 runs to 15 residues. V shed 8 bases and J shed 4 bases, with 18 bases lying between them. DNA of the CDR3: TGTGCCAGCCGACGGTCAGGGGCAAAGTACAATGAGCAGTTCTTC. Translation: CASRRSGAKYNEQFF. Looking up the rest from reference TRBV7-9 and TRBJ2-1 gives the full variable domain: DTGVSQNPRHKITKRGQNVTFRCDPISEHNRLYWYRQTLGQGPEFLTYFQNEAQLEKSRLLSDRFSAERPKGSFSTLEIQRTEQGDSAMYLCASRRSGAKYNEQFFGPGTRLTVL.

The chain uses TRBV10-3 and TRBJ1-2; D is possibly TRBD1 (6 bases). The ends were cut back, 5 bases at V and 4 bases at J, with 17 bases in the middle. This CDR3 has 15 amino acids. CDR1 is ENHRY and CDR2 is SYGVKD in the germline V gene. The CDR3 spells CAISLSLDSPYGYTF. As DNA, the CDR3 is TGTGCCATCAGTCTCTCTCTGGACAGTCCCTATGGCTACACCTTC.

This clonotype has ten or more counts. The chain couples TRBV7-8 to TRBJ2-4; D is possibly TRBD1 (5 bases). Deletions cut 1 base from V and 0 bases from J, with 16 bases between. Germline V gives CDR1 SGHVS, CDR2 FQNEAQ. This CDR3 spans 18 amino acids. The CDR3 DNA sequence: TGTGCCAGCAGCTTAGAGGGGCGACGGAGACTAGCCAAAAACATTCAGTACTTC. Translated, it gives CASSLEGRRRLAKNIQYF.

This chain links TRBV5-8 with TRBJ1-5, with D possibly being TRBD1 (5 bases). Trimming stripped 4 bases from V and 2 bases from J, with 16 bases between. From germline, CDR1 is SGHTS and CDR2 YDEGEE. CDR3 length equals 16 residues. CDR3 in DNA: TGTGCCAGCAGCCCGCCGGGGGGAAGTGGCAATCAGCCCCAGCATTTT. Protein: CASSPPGGSGNQPQHF.

This clonotype was picked up many times. This chain joins TRBV6-2 or TRBV6-3 and TRBJ2-5; no clear D gene. Germline assignment: CDR1 MNHEY and CDR2 SVGEGT. The CDR3 covers 14 residues. V dropped 8 bases and J dropped 3 bases, with 16 bases sitting between them. CDR3 sequence reads: CASRRSTRKETQYF. Here the CDR3 DNA reads TGTGCCAGCCGGCGGAGCACCCGAAAAGAGACCCAGTACTTC.

This clonotype was counted a few times. CDR3 nucleotide sequence: TGCAGCGCCACTGGCGACAGTTTTACAGATGAGCAGTTCTTC. Residues: CSATGDSFTDEQFF. This chain links TRBV29-1 with TRBJ2-1; possibly TRBD1 for D (5 bases). Germline CDR1 SQVTM, CDR2 ANQGSEA. V lost 7 bases and J lost 8, with 21 bases in between. The CDR3 extends over 14 amino acids.

This clonotype was counted only a few times. The rearrangement links TRBV5-1 to TRBJ2-2, with D unresolved. Trimming removed 4 bases from V and 4 bases from J, with 8 bases in between. Germline V lookup: CDR1 SGHRS, CDR2 YFSETQ. CDR3 size: 13 residues. CDR3 nucleotide sequence: TGCGCCAGCAGCCCTCTAAGCACCGGGGAGCTGTTTTTT. Its translation is CASSPLSTGELFF.

The rearrangement uses TRBV29-1 and TRBJ2-2; possibly TRBD1 for D (6 bases). Germline assignment: CDR1 SQVTM and CDR2 ANQGSEA. The CDR3 is made up of 14 amino acids. Trimming removed 3 bases from V and 5 bases from J, with 13 bases in between. This CDR3 reads CSVEVRGPTGELFF. The CDR3 bases are TGCAGCGTTGAGGTCAGGGGCCCTACCGGGGAGCTGTTTTTT.

This clonotype has at least ten counts. The CDR3 DNA reads as TGTGCCAGCAGCCCGTCGGGGTCAGGGGGGCAGCCCCAGCATTTT. This sequence encodes CASSPSGSGGQPQHF. The chain links TRBV7-2 to TRBJ1-5; 7 nucleotides align to TRBD1. The J segment lost 7 bases and the V segment lost 5 bases, leaving 11 bases of the junction unmatched. This CDR3 comprises 15 residues. The germline V gene encodes CDR1 SGHTA and CDR2 FQGNSA. The complete variable domain, with remaining parts taken from reference TRBV7-2 and TRBJ1-5, reads GAGVSQSPSNKVTEKGKDVELRCDPISGHTALYWYRQSLGQGLEFLIYFQGNSAPDKSGLPSDRFSAERTGGSVSTLTIQRTQQEDSAVYLCASSPSGSGGQPQHFGDGTRLSIL.

J is TRBJ2-7 and V is TRBV7-9; no firm D call. Germline values: CDR1 SEHNR, CDR2 FQNEAQ (reference sequence). Trimming removed 5 bases at V and 3 bases at J, with 23 bases between. This CDR3 is built from 17 residues. The CDR3 DNA reads TGTGCCAGCAGCGGATTTGCCCGAGGTATACACGTCTACGAGCAGTACTTC. This sequence encodes CASSGFARGIHVYEQYF.

This clonotype appeared a few times. CDR3 coding DNA: TGTGCCAGCTCTCCCGACACTTTCACAGATACGCAGTATTTT. This translates into CASSPDTFTDTQYF. The J gene is TRBJ2-3, the V gene TRBV12-3 or TRBV12-4; the D is unclear. Trimming removed 8 bases from V and 2 bases from J, with 14 bases in between. This CDR3 has 14 residues.

This rearrangement joins TRBV20-1 to TRBJ1-1; 9 bases map to TRBD1. Germline V gene sequence: CDR1 DFQATT, CDR2 SNEGSKA (reference sequence). The CDR3 runs 16 residues. V was clipped by 0 bases and J by 0 bases; unmatched bases: 5. CDR3 coding DNA: TGCAGTGCTAGAGAGGGGACAGGGAGAATGAACACTGAAGCTTTCTTT. Residues: CSAREGTGRMNTEAFF.

CDR3 sequence (DNA): TGTGCCAGCAGACCCTCAGGGGGGAACACTGAAGCTTTCTTT. This codes for CASRPSGGNTEAFF. The chain combines TRBV28 with TRBJ1-1, with 7 bases lining up with TRBD1. V shed 6 bases, J shed 1 base, and the junction held 5 bases outside the gene matches. The germline V gene encodes CDR1 MDHEN and CDR2 SYDVKM. The CDR3 sequence is 14 residues long.

This chain uses TRBV29-1 with TRBJ2-7; 9 nucleotides line up with TRBD1. Germline loops: CDR1 SQVTM, CDR2 ANQGSEA. V was clipped by 5 bases and J by 5 bases; unmatched bases: 7. The CDR3 sequence is 13 residues long. The CDR3 nucleotides read TGCAGCGTTAGTCCCGGGACAGGGAACGAGCAGTACTTC. This encodes CSVSPGTGNEQYF.

The J gene is TRBJ1-6, the V gene TRBV6-1, with 8 bases aligning to TRBD1. Looked up from germline, CDR1 is MNHNS and CDR2 is SASEGT. V lost 6 bases to trimming and J lost 6 bases; unmatched junction nucleotides: 13. There are 17 residues in the CDR3. CDR3 sequence: CASSPRTTGDGNSPLHF. As DNA, the CDR3 is TGTGCCAGCAGCCCGAGAACGACAGGGGACGGTAATTCACCCCTCCACTTT.